A single sample is the source of the 7 T cell receptor beta chains below, sequenced in a study of Graves' ophthalmopathy and Graves' hyperthyroidism. The authors amplified TCR beta CDR3 regions, and they did so from RNA transcripts for repertoire sequencing. The first-round RT-PCR employed HTBI primers together with the Qiagen OneStep RT-PCR kit. A multiplex PCR was then performed as the second round. One entry per CDR3 protein, called by TCRdb with MiXCR from the multiplex PCR reads. Among around 400,000 distinct CDR3 sequences listed, about a sixth were seen once. Sequenced input: peripheral blood. These receptors came from a woman between 18 and 29 years old with Graves' ophthalmopathy.

This clonotype was seen repeatedly, ten times or more. The CDR3 spells CASSFGKYF. CDR3 bases: TGTGCCAGCAGCTTCGGAAAGTACTTC. The chain employs TRBV11-3 and TRBJ2-7; unclear D gene. V was shortened by 3 bases and J by 11 bases, with 5 bases between the two germline ends. Looked up from germline, CDR1 is SGHNT and CDR2 is YENEEA. The CDR3 runs 9 residues. Variable domain in full (rest from reference TRBV11-3 and TRBJ2-7): EAGVVQSPRYKIIEKKQPVAFWCNPISGHNTLYWYLQNLGQGPELLIRYENEEAVDDSQLPKDRFSAERLKGVDSTLKIQPAELGDSAVYLCASSFGKYFGPGTRLTVT.

This clonotype was picked up many times. V usage is TRBV6-5 and J usage is TRBJ1-1; no firm D call. CDR1 is MNHEY, CDR2 SVGAGI, per germline. The V end was cut by 2 bases, the J end by 6 bases, with 4 bases between. This CDR3 contains 11 residues. The CDR3 DNA follows: TGTGCCAGCAGTTACCCCCCTGAAGCTTTCTTT. Translated, it gives CASSYPPEAFF.

This clonotype came up many times. The chain joins TRBV4-1 to TRBJ2-2, with 9 bases that match TRBD2. In germline, CDR1 is MGHRA, CDR2 YSYEKL. The ends lost 0 bases at V and 0 bases at J; junction bases unmatched: 8. The CDR3 spans 19 residues. The CDR3 spells CASSQDASGAFANTGELFF. As DNA, the CDR3 is TGCGCCAGCAGCCAAGATGCTAGCGGGGCCTTCGCGAACACCGGGGAGCTGTTTTTT.

This clonotype came up many times. V usage is TRBV3-1 and J usage is TRBJ2-5; 9 bases align to TRBD2. Per germline, CDR1 LGHDT and CDR2 YNNKEL (reference sequence). With V trimmed by 0 bases and J by 3 bases, 8 bases remained unmatched. CDR3 length equals 17 residues. CDR3 DNA: TGTGCCAGCAGCCAAGACTTGGGACTAGCTCTAGAAGAGACCCAGTACTTC. It yields the protein CASSQDLGLALEETQYF.

This clonotype was seen repeatedly, ten times or more. This chain joins TRBV11-2 and TRBJ2-2; D is tentatively TRBD1 or TRBD2 (5 bases each). Germline CDR1 is SGHAT and CDR2 is FQNNGV. The ends were cut back, 2 bases at V and 2 bases at J, with 18 bases in the middle. CDR3 length: 18 amino acids. CDR3 sequence: CASSLSLGTAANTGELFF. The CDR3 region has the DNA TGTGCCAGCAGCTTATCCCTCGGGACGGCCGCCAACACCGGGGAGCTGTTTTTT.

The chain couples TRBV2 to TRBJ2-5; D gene unclear. CDR1 is SNHLY, CDR2 FYNNEI, per germline. The V gene lost 3 bases and the J gene lost 7 bases, with 12 bases spanning the gap. The CDR3 length is 13 residues. The CDR3 bases are TGTGCCAGCAGTGAGGGTCTGGAACGGACCCAGTACTTC. Encoded protein: CASSEGLERTQYF.

This clonotype was counted many times. The chain recombines TRBV6-1 with TRBJ1-5; D unclear. There are 12 residues in the CDR3. V gave up 5 bases and J gave up 0 bases, with 2 bases separating them. The germline V gene has CDR1 MNHNS and CDR2 SASEGT. The CDR3 loop is CASSNSNQPQHF. CDR3 nucleotides: TGTGCCAGCAGTAATAGCAATCAGCCCCAGCATTTT.